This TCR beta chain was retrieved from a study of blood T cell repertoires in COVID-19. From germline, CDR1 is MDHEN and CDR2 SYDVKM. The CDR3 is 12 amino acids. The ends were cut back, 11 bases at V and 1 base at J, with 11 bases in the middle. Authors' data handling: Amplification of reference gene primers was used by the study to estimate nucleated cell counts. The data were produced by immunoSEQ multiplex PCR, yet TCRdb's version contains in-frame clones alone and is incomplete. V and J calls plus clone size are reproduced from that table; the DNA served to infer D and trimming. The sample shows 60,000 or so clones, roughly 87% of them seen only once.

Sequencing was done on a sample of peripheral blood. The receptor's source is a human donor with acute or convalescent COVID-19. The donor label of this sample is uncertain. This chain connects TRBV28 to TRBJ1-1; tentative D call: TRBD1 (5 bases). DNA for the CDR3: TGTGCCGGGGGGGGTGAGAACACTGAAGCTTTCTTT. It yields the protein CAGGGENTEAFF.